Each of the 16 T cell receptor beta chains below was sequenced from the same sample in a study of post-analysis software for immune sequencing data. TCR beta libraries were prepared from cDNA with unique molecular identifiers. TCRdb recomputed calls from the PCR reads with MiXCR, one row per CDR3 protein. Seen here are some 500,000 distinct CDR3 sequences, over 35% observed once, and the top ten hold roughly an eighth. Antigens for these TCRs are unknown. Findings and caveats of the study: There were about 5 TRBV segments more frequent in patients than controls, and TRBV5-6, TRBV5-1 and TRBV20-1 were among them.

Material: blood. These receptors were taken from a girl under 18 with multiple sclerosis.

V gene TRBV3-1 combines with J gene TRBJ1-6; no clear D. Germline values: CDR1 LGHDT, CDR2 YNNKEL (reference sequence). The germline V and J ends were trimmed by 2 bases and 10 bases, with 12 bases remaining between them. The CDR3 has 14 amino acids. CDR3: CASSQREPESPLHF. Here the CDR3 DNA reads TGTGCCAGCAGCCAACGGGAGCCGGAATCACCCCTCCACTTT.

This clonotype was seen more than once but under ten times. The gene calls are TRBV9 and TRBJ2-7; a weak D match, TRBD1 (6 bases). This CDR3 contains 12 residues. Trimming pared 3 bases from V and 6 bases from J, leaving 10 bases between. Germline lookup yields CDR1 SGDLS and CDR2 YYNGEE. In DNA, the CDR3 is TGTGCCAGCAGCGCCCGGGACACCGAGCAGTACTTC. As protein: CASSARDTEQYF.

The V gene is TRBV7-2, the J gene TRBJ2-1; weak D call: TRBD2 (5 bases). V shed 4 bases and J shed 2 bases, with 18 bases lying between them. The CDR3 sequence is 17 residues long. In germline, CDR1 is SGHTA, CDR2 FQGNSA. This CDR3 is CASSSSRGAATYNEQFF. CDR3 DNA: TGTGCCAGCAGCTCCTCCCGGGGAGCGGCAACCTACAATGAGCAGTTCTTC.

This clonotype was recorded a few times. The chain uses TRBV5-1 and TRBJ2-7, with D hard to call. The J call is uncertain, as TRBJ2-5 better fits the DNA end. CDR3 length: 14 amino acids. Germline assignment: CDR1 SGHRS and CDR2 YFSETQ. Here the CDR3 reads CASSLPPEVETQYF. In nucleotides, the CDR3 is TGCGCCAGCAGCTTGCCCCCGGAAGTGGAGACCCAGTACTTC.

V usage is TRBV27 and J usage is TRBJ2-1; weak D call: TRBD1 (5 bases). V gave up 5 bases and J gave up 3 bases, with 8 bases separating them. The CDR3 covers 13 residues. Germline values: CDR1 MNHEY, CDR2 SMNVEV (reference sequence). CDR3 nucleotide sequence: TGTGCCAGCAGTCCCAGGGACTACAATGAGCAGTTCTTC. This translates into CASSPRDYNEQFF.

This clonotype was counted a few times. The DNA for the CDR3 is TGTGCCAGCAGCCTAGGGTCCAGCGGCTCCTACGAGCAGTACTTC. Amino acid sequence: CASSLGSSGSYEQYF. The V and J genes are TRBV12-3 or TRBV12-4 and TRBJ2-7, with a tentative D call TRBD2 (5 bases). This CDR3 region has 15 residues. V was trimmed by 6 bases and J by 0 bases, leaving 15 bases between them.

The rearrangement uses TRBV24-1 and TRBJ2-3; D is perhaps TRBD1 (6 bases). This CDR3 spans 13 amino acids. V was shortened by 7 bases and J by 10 bases, with 17 bases between the two germline ends. From germline, CDR1 is KGHDR and CDR2 SFDVKD. The CDR3 bases are TGTGCCACCAGGGGGGCCCTCGGTTCGCCGCAGTATTTT. It translates to CATRGALGSPQYF.

The J gene is TRBJ2-5, the V gene TRBV7-2; D might be TRBD1 (6 bases). Trimming stripped 3 bases from V and 4 bases from J, with 12 bases between. Germline V gives CDR1 SGHTA, CDR2 FQGNSA. The CDR3 sequence is 14 residues long. CDR3 DNA sequence: TGTGCCAGCAGCTTTCAGGGGCTGGTAGAGACCCAGTACTTC. As protein: CASSFQGLVETQYF.

This clonotype was detected only a few times. The gene calls are TRBV2 and TRBJ2-6; 13 nucleotides agree with TRBD2. CDR1 SNHLY and CDR2 FYNNEI come from the germline V gene. CDR3 length: 15 residues. V lost 11 bases and J lost 2; bases outside the gene matches: 3. The CDR3 is CASGLAGAGANVLTF. CDR3 DNA sequence: TGTGCCTCAGGACTAGCGGGAGCTGGGGCCAACGTCCTGACTTTC.

This chain uses TRBV7-9 with TRBJ1-3, with D unclear. The V and J ends lost 3 bases and 0 bases respectively, with 12 bases between them. Germline V CDR1 and CDR2: SEHNR, FQNEAQ (reference sequence). The CDR3 has 16 residues. The CDR3 DNA is TGTGCCAGCAGCTTTTCGACCACCCTCTCTGGAAACACCATATATTTT. Translation: CASSFSTTLSGNTIYF.

In its sample, this clonotype was seen a few times. The CDR3 coding sequence is TGCAGTGCTGCAGACAGCTCCTACGAGCAGTACTTC. Residues: CSAADSSYEQYF. V usage is TRBV20-1 and J usage is TRBJ2-7; D is possibly TRBD1 (5 bases). The germline V gene has CDR1 DFQATT and CDR2 SNEGSKA (reference sequence). With 5 bases removed from V and 0 bases from J, the gap between germline ends came to 8 bases. The CDR3 length is 12 residues.

In this sample, this clonotype turned up a few times. The chain employs TRBV9 and TRBJ2-7; perhaps TRBD2 as D (6 bases). Germline V lookup: CDR1 SGDLS, CDR2 YYNGEE. CDR3 size: 14 residues. Trimming pared 0 bases from V and 2 bases from J, leaving 9 bases between. DNA of the CDR3: TGTGCCAGCAGCGTAGGCGGGGAGACCTACGAGCAGTACTTC. Translating gives CASSVGGETYEQYF.

V gene TRBV12-3 or TRBV12-4 combines with J gene TRBJ2-7; the D gene could be TRBD1 or TRBD2 (5 bases each). This CDR3 contains 14 residues. The V end lost 9 bases, the J end lost 4 bases, and 19 bases lay between the germline ends. CDR3 DNA sequence: TGTGCCAGTAGCCGAGGGGTATACGGGTACGAGCAGTACTTC. This gives the protein CASSRGVYGYEQYF.

The chain links TRBV24-1 to TRBJ1-1; a possible D gene is TRBD1 (5 bases). The length of the CDR3 is 19 residues. CDR1 and CDR2 (germline): KGHDR, SFDVKD. The germline V and J ends were trimmed by 1 base and 3 bases, with 23 bases remaining between them. The CDR3: CATSDLEGSQGKVDTEAFF. The CDR3, as DNA: TGTGCCACCAGTGATTTAGAGGGGTCACAAGGAAAGGTGGACACTGAAGCTTTCTTT.

The chain employs TRBV18 and TRBJ1-1; perhaps TRBD1 as D (5 bases). The germline V and J ends were trimmed by 8 bases and 2 bases, with 12 bases remaining between them. CDR1 and CDR2 from the germline V gene are KGHSH and LQKENI. This CDR3 contains 13 residues. The CDR3 sequence is CASAPGPNTEAFF. The CDR3, as DNA: TGTGCCAGCGCCCCGGGACCAAACACTGAAGCTTTCTTT.

The chain links TRBV5-1 to TRBJ2-5, with 12 bases matching TRBD2. The DNA end is a closer match to TRBJ2-1, so the J assignment may be wrong. Germline lookup yields CDR1 SGHRS and CDR2 YFSETQ. This CDR3 contains 16 residues. CDR3 sequence: CASSSSSGREQETQFF. As DNA, the CDR3 is TGCGCCAGCAGCTCCTCTAGCGGGAGGGAACAAGAGACCCAGTTCTTC.